This T cell receptor beta chain was recovered during a study of primary melanoma T cells and metastatic recurrence. Profiling relied on immunoSEQ multiplex PCR, and the TCRdb table lists in-frame clones only, not all of them. Its listing shows about 31 clones. Sample: melanoma tumor tissue. The receptors originated from a human donor with melanoma.

This clone was seen a handful of times. V gene TRBV16 combines with J gene TRBJ2-1; the D is unclear. CDR1 is KGHSY, CDR2 FQNENV, per germline. This CDR3 is 14 amino acids long. V lost 0 bases, J lost 7 bases, and 10 bases lay in between. CDR3 sequence (DNA): TGTGCCAGCAGCCAATCCGTTCTCGGGAATGAGCAGTTCTTC. Its translation is CASSQSVLGNEQFF.